These T cell receptor beta chains were read from a single sample in a study of T cells in Graves' hyperthyroidism and ophthalmopathy. TCRdb re-called the multiplex PCR reads through MiXCR, storing one row per CDR3 protein. Of 800,000 or so distinct CDR3 sequences in the sample, 38% were seen once. Sample: blood. Receptor source: a man younger than 35 with Graves' hyperthyroidism. Each CDR3 is given with its conserved first and last residue. The order of the fields is CDR3 protein, CDR3 DNA, clone size, V gene, J gene, D gene. D genes are given only for firm matches. Clone size is not always given. Where it is, it says once, few, many or a class for expanded clones.

CDR3: CASSLGLAGEGDEQYF; DNA: TGTGCCAGCAGCCTCGGACTAGCGGGAGAAGGGGACGAGCAGTACTTC; size: .; V: TRBV7-6; J: TRBJ2-7; D: TRBD2
CDR3: CASSEWGAAEAFF; DNA: TGTGCCAGCAGTGAATGGGGGGCGGCTGAAGCTTTCTTT; size: many; V: TRBV25-1; J: TRBJ1-1; D: .
CDR3: CASSPNTEDGYTF; DNA: TGTGCCAGCTCACCAAACACAGAAGATGGCTACACCTTC; size: .; V: TRBV10-3; J: TRBJ1-2; D: .
CDR3: CASSWSRVTYEQYF; DNA: TGTGCCAGCAGCTGGAGCAGGGTGACCTACGAGCAGTACTTC; size: .; V: TRBV7-9; J: TRBJ2-7; D: .
CDR3: CASSQGLGPYGYTF; DNA: TGCGCCAGCAGTCAAGGCTTAGGCCCCTATGGCTACACCTTC; size: many; V: TRBV4-1; J: TRBJ1-2; D: .
CDR3: CASSESPGETQYF; DNA: TGCGCCAGCAGTGAAAGTCCCGGAGAGACCCAGTACTTC; size: .; V: TRBV10-1; J: TRBJ2-5; D: .
CDR3: CASSHREGNGELFF; DNA: TGTGCCAGCAGTCACAGGGAAGGGAACGGGGAGCTGTTTTTT; size: .; V: TRBV11-2; J: TRBJ2-2; D: .
CDR3: CAISAPGQDSYEQYF; DNA: TGTGCCATCAGTGCGCCGGGACAGGACTCCTACGAGCAGTACTTC; size: many; V: TRBV10-3; J: TRBJ2-7; D: TRBD1
CDR3: CASSPDLPTQNTEAFF; DNA: TGTGCCAGCAGCCCGGACCTGCCGACCCAGAACACTGAAGCTTTCTTT; size: few; V: TRBV7-9; J: TRBJ1-1; D: .
CDR3: CASSLGQGHLYEQYF; DNA: TGTGCCAGCAGCTTAGGACAGGGTCATCTCTACGAGCAGTACTTC; size: .; V: TRBV7-9; J: TRBJ2-7; D: TRBD1
CDR3: CASSPRFVGQHTGELFF; DNA: TGTGCCAGCAGCCCCAGGTTCGTGGGGCAACACACCGGGGAGCTGTTTTTT; size: few; V: TRBV12-3/TRBV12-4; J: TRBJ2-2; D: .
CDR3: CASNFLGTGDTEAFF; DNA: TGTGCCAGCAATTTTCTAGGGACAGGGGACACTGAAGCTTTCTTT; size: .; V: TRBV11-2; J: TRBJ1-1; D: TRBD1
CDR3: CAISESPGYEQYF; DNA: TGTGCCATCAGTGAGTCCCCAGGCTACGAGCAGTACTTC; size: many; V: TRBV10-3; J: TRBJ2-7; D: .
CDR3: CASSPLGRQETQYF; DNA: TGTGCCAGCAGCCCCCTCGGGAGACAAGAGACCCAGTACTTC; size: many; V: TRBV7-8; J: TRBJ2-5; D: .
CDR3: CASSGTLLARHTGELFF; DNA: TGTGCCAGCAGTGGGACGCTACTAGCGCGACACACCGGGGAGCTGTTTTTT; size: .; V: TRBV28; J: TRBJ2-2; D: TRBD2
CDR3: CASNLGQNSYEQYF; DNA: TGTGCCAGCAATCTGGGACAGAACTCCTACGAGCAGTACTTC; size: .; V: TRBV12-3/TRBV12-4; J: TRBJ2-7; D: TRBD1
CDR3: CASAVWGLGGYTF; DNA: TGTGCCAGCGCGGTGTGGGGGCTCGGTGGCTACACCTTC; size: .; V: TRBV6-1; J: TRBJ1-2; D: .
CDR3: CASSFGPEGRAFF; DNA: TGTGCCAGCAGCTTTGGGCCGGAGGGGCGAGCTTTCTTT; size: few; V: TRBV5-4; J: TRBJ1-1; D: .
CDR3: CAPRQGVIFGSPLHF; DNA: TGTGCCCCCCGCCAGGGAGTGATCTTTGGTTCACCCCTCCACTTT; size: .; V: TRBV2; J: TRBJ1-6; D: .
CDR3: CASSIAGTGELFF; DNA: TGTGCCAGTAGTATAGCGGGCACCGGGGAGCTGTTTTTT; size: many; V: TRBV19; J: TRBJ2-2; D: .
CDR3: CASSGQGNYGYTF; DNA: TGTGCCAGCAGCGGACAGGGGAACTATGGCTACACCTTC; size: many; V: TRBV7-2; J: TRBJ1-2; D: TRBD1
CDR3: CASSPRTEQFF; DNA: TGCGCCAGCAGTCCGCGGACCGAGCAGTTCTTC; size: .; V: TRBV10-2; J: TRBJ2-1; D: .
CDR3: CSVLAGAGEQYF; DNA: TGCAGCGTACTAGCGGGAGCGGGAGAGCAGTACTTC; size: once; V: TRBV29-1; J: TRBJ2-7; D: TRBD2
CDR3: CASSGGGSNSPLHF; DNA: TGTGCCAGCAGCGGAGGGGGGAGTAATTCACCCCTCCACTTT; size: .; V: TRBV2; J: TRBJ1-6; D: .
CDR3: CASSSGQGEEEAFF; DNA: TGTGCCAGCAGCTCCGGACAGGGGGAGGAGGAGGCTTTCTTT; size: few; V: TRBV9; J: TRBJ1-1; D: TRBD1
CDR3: CASSLALAGLIYEQYF; DNA: TGTGCCAGCAGCTTAGCACTAGCGGGATTAATTTACGAGCAGTACTTC; size: .; V: TRBV7-2; J: TRBJ2-7; D: TRBD2
CDR3: CSAPGGSSEQYF; DNA: TGCAGTGCACCCGGCGGATCCAGCGAGCAGTACTTC; size: .; V: TRBV20-1; J: TRBJ2-7; D: .
CDR3: CASRMGGGEEQYF; DNA: TGTGCCAGCAGAATGGGTGGGGGGGAAGAGCAGTACTTC; size: many; V: TRBV7-2; J: TRBJ2-7; D: TRBD2
CDR3: CASSPLGALAGGELFF; DNA: TGCGCCAGCAGCCCCCTAGGGGCGCTAGCGGGCGGGGAGCTGTTTTTT; size: .; V: TRBV4-1; J: TRBJ2-2; D: TRBD2
CDR3: CASSWGGRTLSYEQYF; DNA: TGTGCCAGCAGTTGGGGAGGGCGAACCCTTTCCTACGAGCAGTACTTC; size: .; V: TRBV6-5; J: TRBJ2-7; D: TRBD2
CDR3: CASADRGRDQPQHF; DNA: TGTGCCAGTGCGGACAGGGGACGGGATCAGCCCCAGCATTTT; size: many; V: TRBV19; J: TRBJ1-5; D: TRBD1
CDR3: CASVGQSYF; DNA: TGTGCCAGCGTGGGACAGTCTTACTTC; size: .; V: TRBV7-9; J: TRBJ1-2; D: TRBD1
CDR3: CATGTGWGGYQPQHF; DNA: TGTGCCACCGGGACAGGGTGGGGGGGATATCAGCCCCAGCATTTT; size: .; V: TRBV10-3; J: TRBJ1-5; D: TRBD1
CDR3: CASSRVFGEQYF; DNA: TGCGCCAGCAGCAGGGTTTTCGGCGAGCAGTACTTC; size: .; V: TRBV10-1; J: TRBJ2-7; D: .
CDR3: CASGSSWGTQYF; DNA: TGTGCCAGCGGTTCGTCTTGGGGTACGCAGTATTTT; size: .; V: TRBV2; J: TRBJ2-3; D: .
CDR3: CASRRDSNTEAFF; DNA: TGTGCCAGCAGACGGGACAGCAACACTGAAGCTTTCTTT; size: few; V: TRBV7-6; J: TRBJ1-1; D: TRBD1
CDR3: CASSAPAGTADLNTEAFF; DNA: TGTGCCAGCAGCGCCCCTGCCGGGACAGCGGACCTGAACACTGAAGCTTTCTTT; size: .; V: TRBV9; J: TRBJ1-1; D: TRBD1
CDR3: CASSLQGRGGNQPQHF; DNA: TGTGCCAGCAGCCTACAGGGGCGGGGAGGCAATCAGCCCCAGCATTTT; size: .; V: TRBV13; J: TRBJ1-5; D: TRBD1
CDR3: CASLYIGTVEAFF; DNA: TGTGCCAGCCTATACATCGGGACAGTTGAAGCTTTCTTT; size: .; V: TRBV12-3/TRBV12-4; J: TRBJ1-1; D: TRBD1
CDR3: CASRHSYNSPLHF; DNA: TGTGCCAGCAGACACTCCTATAATTCACCCCTCCACTTT; size: many; V: TRBV6-6; J: TRBJ1-6; D: .
CDR3: CASSLRQGVETQYF; DNA: TGTGCCAGCAGCTTGAGGCAGGGGGTGGAGACCCAGTACTTC; size: .; V: TRBV7-9; J: TRBJ2-5; D: TRBD1
CDR3: CAISEAGGGKLFF; DNA: TGTGCCATCAGTGAGGCAGGGGGCGGAAAACTGTTTTTT; size: many; V: TRBV10-3; J: TRBJ1-4; D: TRBD1
CDR3: CATVDRGYEQYF; DNA: TGTGCCACCGTGGACAGGGGCTACGAGCAGTACTTC; size: many; V: TRBV2; J: TRBJ2-7; D: TRBD1
CDR3: CASSSPGQGYEKLFF; DNA: TGTGCCAGCAGTTCCCCGGGACAGGGTTATGAAAAACTGTTTTTT; size: many; V: TRBV6-5; J: TRBJ1-4; D: TRBD1
CDR3: CASSPGTRAGELFF; DNA: TGTGCCAGCAGCCCGGGAACTAGAGCCGGGGAGCTGTTTTTT; size: few; V: TRBV9; J: TRBJ2-2; D: .
CDR3: CASSWDEYQETQYF; DNA: TGTGCCAGCAGCTGGGACGAGTATCAAGAGACCCAGTACTTC; size: .; V: TRBV7-2; J: TRBJ2-5; D: .